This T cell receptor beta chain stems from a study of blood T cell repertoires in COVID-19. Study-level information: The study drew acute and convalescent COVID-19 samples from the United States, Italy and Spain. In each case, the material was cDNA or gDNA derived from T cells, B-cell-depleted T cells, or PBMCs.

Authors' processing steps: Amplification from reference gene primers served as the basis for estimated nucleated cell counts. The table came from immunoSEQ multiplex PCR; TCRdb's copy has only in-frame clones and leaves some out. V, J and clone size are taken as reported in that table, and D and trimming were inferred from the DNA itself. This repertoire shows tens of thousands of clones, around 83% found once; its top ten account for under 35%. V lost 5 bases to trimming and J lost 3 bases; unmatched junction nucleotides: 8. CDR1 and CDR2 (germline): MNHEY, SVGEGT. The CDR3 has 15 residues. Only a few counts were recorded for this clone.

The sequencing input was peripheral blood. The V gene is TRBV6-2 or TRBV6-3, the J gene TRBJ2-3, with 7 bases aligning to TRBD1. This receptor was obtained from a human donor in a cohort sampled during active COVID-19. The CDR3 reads CASSDRTGFTDTQYF. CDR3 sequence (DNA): TGTGCCAGCAGTGACCGGACAGGATTTACAGATACGCAGTATTTT.